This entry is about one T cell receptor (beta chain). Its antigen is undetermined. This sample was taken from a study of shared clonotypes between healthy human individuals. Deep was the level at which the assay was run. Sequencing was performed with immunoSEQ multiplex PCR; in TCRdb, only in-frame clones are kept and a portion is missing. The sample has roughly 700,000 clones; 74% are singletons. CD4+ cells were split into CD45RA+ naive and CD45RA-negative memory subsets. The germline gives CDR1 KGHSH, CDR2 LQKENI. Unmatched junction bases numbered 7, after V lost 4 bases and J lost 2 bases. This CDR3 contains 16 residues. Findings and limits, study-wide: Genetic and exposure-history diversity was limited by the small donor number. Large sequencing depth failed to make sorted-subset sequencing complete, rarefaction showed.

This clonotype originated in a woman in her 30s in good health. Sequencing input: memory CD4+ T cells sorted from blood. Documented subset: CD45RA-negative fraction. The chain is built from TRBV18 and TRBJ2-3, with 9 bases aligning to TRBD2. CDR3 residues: CASSLMTSGNTDTQYF. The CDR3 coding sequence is TGTGCCAGCTCACTCATGACTAGCGGTAACACAGATACGCAGTATTTT.